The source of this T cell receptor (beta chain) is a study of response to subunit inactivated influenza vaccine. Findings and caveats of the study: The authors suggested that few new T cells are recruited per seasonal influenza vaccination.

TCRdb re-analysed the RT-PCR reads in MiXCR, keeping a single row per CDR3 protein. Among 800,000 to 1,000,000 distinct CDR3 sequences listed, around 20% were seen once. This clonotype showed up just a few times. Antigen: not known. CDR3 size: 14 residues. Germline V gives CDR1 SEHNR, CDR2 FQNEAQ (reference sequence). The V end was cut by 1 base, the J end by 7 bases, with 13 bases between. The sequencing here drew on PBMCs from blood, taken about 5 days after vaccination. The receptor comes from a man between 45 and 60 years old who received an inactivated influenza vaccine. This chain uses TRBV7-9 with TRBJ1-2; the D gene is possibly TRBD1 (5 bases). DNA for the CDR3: TGTGCCAGCAGCTTAGGGGTGTCAGGGAGTGGCTACACCTTC. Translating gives CASSLGVSGSGYTF.